This entry lists 14 T cell receptor beta chains sequenced from one sample in a study of technical replicates of blood from a few donors. TCRdb keeps only in-frame clones here, not all; method: immunoSEQ multiplex PCR. The table includes about 50,000 clones, approximately 95% detected once. Input material: T cells isolated from PBMCs. These receptors came from a human donor in good health.

This chain joins TRBV7-9 and TRBJ2-7, with D tentatively TRBD1 (6 bases). The CDR3 has 15 residues. Germline V gene sequence: CDR1 SEHNR, CDR2 FQNEAQ (reference sequence). V lost 3 bases and J 4 bases, leaving 16 bases between the germline ends. CDR3 in DNA: TGTGCCAGCAGCTTTACAGGGTCAACACTATACGAGCAGTACTTC. This gives the protein CASSFTGSTLYEQYF.

A single count supports this clone. CDR3 DNA: TGTGCCAGCAGCTTAACAGCGGGGGACAATGAGCAGTTCTTC. This sequence encodes CASSLTAGDNEQFF. The rearrangement uses TRBV7-2 and TRBJ2-1, with 8 bases lining up with TRBD2. This CDR3 has 14 amino acids. Germline lookup yields CDR1 SGHTA and CDR2 FQGNSA. With V trimmed by 2 bases and J by 5 bases, 2 bases remained unmatched.

The gene calls are TRBV7-3 and TRBJ1-3, with 7 bases lining up with TRBD1. The junction had 6 bases not matched to a gene; V was cut back by 5 bases and J by 2 bases. The CDR3 is 15 residues long. From germline, CDR1 is SGHTA and CDR2 FQGTGA. The CDR3 DNA reads as TGTGCCAGCAGCGAAGGGGACAGTGCTGGAAACACCATATATTTT. Translating gives CASSEGDSAGNTIYF.

This chain joins TRBV9 and TRBJ2-2, with 8 bases identical to TRBD2. Germline loops: CDR1 SGDLS, CDR2 YYNGEE. CDR3 size: 16 residues. Unmatched junction bases numbered 12, after V lost 4 bases and J lost 7 bases. CDR3 in amino acids: CASSPPGAGVGGELFF. The DNA of the CDR3 is TGTGCCAGCAGCCCCCCGGGAGCGGGAGTTGGCGGGGAGCTGTTTTTT.

The rearrangement joins TRBV19 to TRBJ2-1; the match to TRBD2 covers 12 bases. V shed 7 bases, J shed 6 bases, and the junction held 4 bases outside the gene matches. Germline CDR1 and CDR2: LNHDA and SQIVND (reference sequence). This CDR3 has 14 amino acids. This CDR3 reads CASTASGRANEQFF. In DNA form, the CDR3 reads TGTGCCAGTACGGCTAGCGGGAGGGCCAATGAGCAGTTCTTC. Using reference TRBV19 and TRBJ2-1 for the parts outside the CDR3, the full variable domain is DGGITQSPKYLFRKEGQNVTLSCEQNLNHDAMYWYRQDPGQGLRLIYYSQIVNDFQKGDIAEGYSVSREKKESFPLTVTSAQKNPTAFYLCASTASGRANEQFFGPGTRLTVL.

The chain joins TRBV28 to TRBJ2-1; TRBD2 agrees at 12 bases. Germline CDR1 MDHEN, CDR2 SYDVKM. V trimming: 6 bases; J trimming: 6 bases; junction bases outside the gene matches: 0. The length of the CDR3 is 13 residues. CDR3 region: CASRTSGSNEQFF. For the CDR3, the DNA is TGTGCCAGCAGGACTAGCGGGAGCAATGAGCAGTTCTTC.

The rearrangement links TRBV5-1 to TRBJ1-1, with TRBD1 identical over 8 bases. Germline loops: CDR1 SGHRS, CDR2 YFSETQ. This CDR3 comprises 14 residues. The junction had 8 bases not matched to a gene; V was cut back by 5 bases and J by 5 bases. Here the CDR3 DNA reads TGCGCCAGCAGGCCCAGGGGGCCGGTGACTGAAGCTTTCTTT. Its protein product is CASRPRGPVTEAFF.

The chain couples TRBV6-5 to TRBJ2-7; 10 nucleotides align to TRBD1. Trimming removed 6 bases from V and 5 bases from J; junction bases left unmatched: 4. This CDR3 region has 13 residues. The germline CDR1 and CDR2 sequences are MNHEY and SVGAGI. The CDR3 DNA reads as TGTGCCAGCAGAGACAGGGGGCAAGACGAGCAGTACTTC. Protein: CASRDRGQDEQYF.

The rearrangement joins TRBV11-3 to TRBJ2-1; perhaps TRBD2 as D (6 bases). CDR1 is SGHNT and CDR2 is YENEEA in the germline V gene. The CDR3 runs 14 residues. V lost 6 bases and J 4 bases, leaving 13 bases between the germline ends. The CDR3 spells CASRAGSGYNEQFF. The CDR3 nucleotides are TGTGCCAGCAGGGCGGGATCGGGGTACAATGAGCAGTTCTTC.

The CDR3 DNA is TGCGCCAGCAGCCAAGTTAATCTATTGGTCTACAATGAGCAGTTCTTC. Its protein is CASSQVNLLVYNEQFF. This chain joins TRBV4-1 and TRBJ2-1; D is unclear. The V gene's germline CDR1 is MGHRA and CDR2 YSYEKL. V was cut by 1 base and J by 3 bases, with 13 bases left in between. This CDR3 spans 16 amino acids.

The CDR3 nucleotides are TGTGCCAGCAGCGAACTTGCGGAGGGGGAGACCCAGTACTTC. Translation gives CASSELAEGETQYF. This sequence joins TRBV11-3 and TRBJ2-5, with TRBD2 as a possible D gene (6 bases). V lost 5 bases, J lost 5 bases, and 15 bases lay in between. CDR3 length: 14 amino acids. In germline, CDR1 is SGHNT, CDR2 YENEEA.

J is TRBJ1-1 and V is TRBV9; TRBD1 matches at 8 bases. The V gene end was trimmed by 4 bases and the J gene end by 11 bases; junction bases not matched to a gene: 10. The CDR3 extends over 13 amino acids. Germline V CDR1 and CDR2: SGDLS, YYNGEE. CDR3 amino acids: CASSLRRTGKAFF. CDR3 coding DNA: TGTGCCAGCAGCCTTCGCCGGACAGGGAAGGCTTTCTTT.

The rearrangement joins TRBV18 to TRBJ1-5; D unclear. V shed 2 bases and J shed 3 bases, with 14 bases lying between them. This CDR3 is 16 amino acids long. Germline V CDR1 and CDR2: KGHSH, LQKENI. The CDR3 sequence: CASSPYTGYVNQPQHF. DNA for the CDR3: TGTGCCAGCTCACCATATACGGGATATGTCAATCAGCCCCAGCATTTT.

The chain carries TRBV19 and TRBJ2-7; 8 nucleotides match TRBD2. The CDR3 is 16 amino acids. In germline, CDR1 is LNHDA, CDR2 SQIVND (reference sequence). J was trimmed by 5 bases and V by 3 bases; bases with no gene match: 12. CDR3 region: CASSMGIGRAQNEQYF. CDR3 in DNA: TGTGCCAGTAGTATGGGGATCGGGAGGGCGCAGAACGAGCAGTACTTC. The full variable domain, completed using reference TRBV19 and TRBJ2-7, is DGGITQSPKYLFRKEGQNVTLSCEQNLNHDAMYWYRQDPGQGLRLIYYSQIVNDFQKGDIAEGYSVSREKKESFPLTVTSAQKNPTAFYLCASSMGIGRAQNEQYFGPGTRLTVT.